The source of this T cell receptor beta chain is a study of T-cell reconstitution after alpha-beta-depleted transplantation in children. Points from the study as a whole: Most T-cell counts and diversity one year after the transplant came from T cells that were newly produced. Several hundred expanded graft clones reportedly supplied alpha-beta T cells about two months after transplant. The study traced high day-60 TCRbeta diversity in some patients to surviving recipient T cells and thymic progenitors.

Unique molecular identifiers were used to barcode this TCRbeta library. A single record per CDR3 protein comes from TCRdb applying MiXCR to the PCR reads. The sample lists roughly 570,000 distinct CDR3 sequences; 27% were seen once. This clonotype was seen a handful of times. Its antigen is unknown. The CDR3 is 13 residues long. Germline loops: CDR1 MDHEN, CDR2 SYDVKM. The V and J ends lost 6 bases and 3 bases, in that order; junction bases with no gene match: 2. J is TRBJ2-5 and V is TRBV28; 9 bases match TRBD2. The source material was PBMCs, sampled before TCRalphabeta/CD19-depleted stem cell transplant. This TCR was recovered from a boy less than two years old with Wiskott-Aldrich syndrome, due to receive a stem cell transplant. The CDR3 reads CASSSSGKETQYF. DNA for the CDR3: TGTGCCAGCAGCTCTAGCGGGAAAGAGACCCAGTACTTC.